The 5 T cell receptor beta chains below all came from one sample that was sequenced in a study of T cell responses to AZD1222 COVID-19 vaccine. TCRdb's table, derived via immunoSEQ multiplex PCR, lists solely in-frame clones and lacks some. The sample carries about 110,000 clones, 70% to 90% recorded once. Sequencing used peripheral blood, obtained on day 0 of MenACWY control vaccination. All receptors come from an adult in good health.

The V call is TRBV3-1 (or the pseudogene TRBV3-2), the J call TRBJ2-7; D is undetermined. Germline V CDR1 and CDR2: LGHDT, YNNKEL (reference sequence). Trimming shortened V by 1 base and J by 4 bases, and 5 bases separated the two germline ends. The CDR3 loop spans 12 amino acids. DNA of the CDR3: TGTGCCAGCAGCCAAGTATGGTACGAGCAGTACTTC. The encoded protein is CASSQVWYEQYF.

The rearrangement joins TRBV4-3 to TRBJ1-5; TRBD1 matches at 7 bases. V shed 0 bases and J 8 bases; nucleotides not matched to a gene: 4. CDR1 and CDR2 (germline): LGHNA, YSLEER. The CDR3 is 14 amino acids. DNA for the CDR3: TGCGCCAGCAGCCAAGACAGGGGGAGGAAGCCCCAGCATTTT. Translated, it gives CASSQDRGRKPQHF.

The V call is TRBV6-2 or TRBV6-3, the J call TRBJ2-5; 11 positions match TRBD1. The V gene's germline CDR1 is MNHEY and CDR2 SVGEGT. The length of the CDR3 is 18 residues. The trim removed 5 bases at V and 1 base at J, leaving 12 bases unmatched. This CDR3 is CASSPRTGGSGGQETQYF. In DNA, the CDR3 is TGTGCCAGCAGTCCCCGGACAGGGGGCTCAGGGGGCCAAGAGACCCAGTACTTC.

This chain joins TRBV11-2 and TRBJ1-6; 7 bases align to TRBD1. This CDR3 has 14 amino acids. Germline V gene sequence: CDR1 SGHAT, CDR2 FQNNGV. The V gene end was trimmed by 5 bases and the J gene end by 5 bases; junction bases not matched to a gene: 3. The CDR3 sequence: CASSQGQNNSPLHF. The CDR3 DNA is TGTGCCAGCAGCCAGGGACAGAATAATTCACCCCTCCACTTT. The full variable domain, rest sourced from reference TRBV11-2 and TRBJ1-6, is EAGVAQSPRYKIIEKRQSVAFWCNPISGHATLYWYQQILGQGPKLLIQFQNNGVVDDSQLPKDRFSAERLKGVDSTLKIQPAKLEDSAVYLCASSQGQNNSPLHFGNGTRLTVT.

This clone was found a few times. This sequence joins TRBV30 and TRBJ1-2; 8 bases map to TRBD1. Germline V gene data show CDR1 as GTSNPN and CDR2 as SVGIG (reference sequence). Germline trimming cut 2 bases from V and 6 bases from J; bases unmatched to any gene: 8. The CDR3 sequence is 14 residues long. The CDR3 DNA follows: TGTGCCTGGAGTCCAGGGGGCGACGATAATGGCTACACCTTC. As protein: CAWSPGGDDNGYTF. Full variable domain (rest looked up from reference TRBV30 and TRBJ1-2): SQTIHQWPATLVQPVGSPLSLECTVEGTSNPNLYWYRQAAGRGLQLLFYSVGIGQISSEVPQNLSASRPQDRQFILSSKKLLLSDSGFYLCAWSPGGDDNGYTFGSGTRLTVV.